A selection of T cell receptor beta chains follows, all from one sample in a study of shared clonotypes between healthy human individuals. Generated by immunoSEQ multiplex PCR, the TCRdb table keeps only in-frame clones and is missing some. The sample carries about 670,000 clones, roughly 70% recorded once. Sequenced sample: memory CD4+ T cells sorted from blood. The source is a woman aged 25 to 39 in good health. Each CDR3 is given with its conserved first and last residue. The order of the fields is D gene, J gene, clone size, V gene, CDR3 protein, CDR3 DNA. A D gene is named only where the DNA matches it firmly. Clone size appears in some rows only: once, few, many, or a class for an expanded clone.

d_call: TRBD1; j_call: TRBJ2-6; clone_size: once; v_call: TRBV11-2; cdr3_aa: CASSPGTDPSGANVLTF; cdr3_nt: TGTGCCAGCAGCCCAGGGACAGACCCCTCTGGGGCCAACGTCCTGACTTTC
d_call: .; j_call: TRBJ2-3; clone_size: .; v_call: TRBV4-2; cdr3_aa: CASSQKVLSNTQYF; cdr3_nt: TGTGCCAGCAGCCAAAAAGTCCTCTCAAATACGCAGTATTTT
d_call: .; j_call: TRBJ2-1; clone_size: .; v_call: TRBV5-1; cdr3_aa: CASSLGQQLNEQFF; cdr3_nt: TGCGCCAGCAGCTTAGGCCAGCAGCTCAATGAGCAGTTCTTC
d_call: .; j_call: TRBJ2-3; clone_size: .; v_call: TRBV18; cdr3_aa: CASSYGSGASTDTQYF; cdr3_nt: TGTGCCAGCTCGTATGGTAGCGGAGCTAGCACAGATACGCAGTATTTT
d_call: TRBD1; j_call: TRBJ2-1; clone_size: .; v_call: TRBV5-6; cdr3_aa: CASSPKDYRGEQFF; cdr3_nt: TGTGCCAGCAGCCCAAAAGATTACAGGGGGGAGCAGTTCTTC
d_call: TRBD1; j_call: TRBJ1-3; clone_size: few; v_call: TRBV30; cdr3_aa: CAWLPRDRVGNTIYF; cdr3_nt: TGTGCCTGGCTACCACGGGACAGGGTAGGAAACACCATATATTTT
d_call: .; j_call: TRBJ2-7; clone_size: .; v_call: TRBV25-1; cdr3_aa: CASSEGRGLTSNYEQYF; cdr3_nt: TGTGCCAGCAGTGAGGGCCGGGGATTGACTAGTAACTACGAGCAGTACTTC
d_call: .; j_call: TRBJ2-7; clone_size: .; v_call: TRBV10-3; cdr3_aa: CAISDNSGNYEQYF; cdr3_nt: TGTGCCATCAGTGACAATAGCGGCAACTACGAGCAGTACTTC
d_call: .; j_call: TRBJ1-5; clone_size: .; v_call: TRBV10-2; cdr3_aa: CASSASGFQPQHF; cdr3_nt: TGCGCCAGCAGTGCCTCGGGGTTTCAGCCCCAGCATTTT
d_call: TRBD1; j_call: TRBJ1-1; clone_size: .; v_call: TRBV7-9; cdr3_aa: CASSINRDRVGTEAFF; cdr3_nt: TGTGCCAGCAGCATTAACCGGGACAGGGTGGGCACTGAAGCTTTCTTT
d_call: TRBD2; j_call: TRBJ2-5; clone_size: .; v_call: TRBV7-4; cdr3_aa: CASSFGGGPMETQYF; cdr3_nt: TGTGCCAGCAGCTTTGGGGGAGGGCCGATGGAGACCCAGTACTTC
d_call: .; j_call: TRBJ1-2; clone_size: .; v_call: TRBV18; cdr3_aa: CASSPRTANYGYTF; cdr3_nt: TGTGCCAGCTCACCAAGGACAGCTAACTATGGCTACACCTTC
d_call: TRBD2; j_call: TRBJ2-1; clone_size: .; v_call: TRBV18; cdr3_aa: CASSPIAGGSSYNEQFF; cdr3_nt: TGTGCCAGCTCACCAATAGCGGGAGGGAGCTCCTACAATGAGCAGTTCTTC
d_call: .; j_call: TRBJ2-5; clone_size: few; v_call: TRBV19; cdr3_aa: CASSIWGETQYF; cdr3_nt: TGTGCCAGTAGTATATGGGGAGAGACCCAGTACTTC
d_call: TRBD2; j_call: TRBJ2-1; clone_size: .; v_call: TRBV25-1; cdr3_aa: CASSDTSTSGGSYNEQFF; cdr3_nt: TGTGCCAGCAGTGACACGTCAACTAGCGGAGGCTCCTACAATGAGCAGTTCTTC
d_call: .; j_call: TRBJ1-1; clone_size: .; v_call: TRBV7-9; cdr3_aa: CASSSYLGQGKTEAFF; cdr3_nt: TGTGCCAGCAGCTCCTACCTAGGGCAGGGCAAGACTGAAGCTTTCTTT
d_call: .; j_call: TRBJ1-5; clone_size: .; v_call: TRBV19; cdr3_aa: CASRPSNQPQHF; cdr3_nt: TGTGCCAGTAGGCCTAGCAATCAGCCCCAGCATTTT
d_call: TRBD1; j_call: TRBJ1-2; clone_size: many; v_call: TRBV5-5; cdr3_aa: CASSLTGGSRGYTF; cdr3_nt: TGTGCCAGCAGCTTGACAGGGGGCTCCCGAGGCTACACCTTC
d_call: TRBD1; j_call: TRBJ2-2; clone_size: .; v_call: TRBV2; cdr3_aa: CAILAWTGGHGELFF; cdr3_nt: TGTGCCATCCTAGCGTGGACAGGGGGCCACGGGGAGCTGTTTTTT
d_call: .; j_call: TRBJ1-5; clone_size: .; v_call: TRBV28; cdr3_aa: CASSLGRDSNQPQHF; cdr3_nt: TGTGCCAGCAGTTTGGGCAGGGATAGCAATCAGCCCCAGCATTTT
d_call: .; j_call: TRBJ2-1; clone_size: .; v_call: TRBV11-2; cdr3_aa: CASRLGLESNEQFF; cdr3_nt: TGTGCCAGCAGACTTGGACTGGAATCTAATGAGCAGTTCTTC
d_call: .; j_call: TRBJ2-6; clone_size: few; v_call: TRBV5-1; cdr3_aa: CASSWESSGANVLTF; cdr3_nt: TGCGCCAGCAGCTGGGAGAGCTCTGGGGCCAACGTCCTGACTTTC
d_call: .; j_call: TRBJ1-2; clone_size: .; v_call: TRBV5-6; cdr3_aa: CASSLSGQGWGYTF; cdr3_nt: TGTGCCAGCAGCTTGTCTGGCCAGGGATGGGGCTACACCTTC
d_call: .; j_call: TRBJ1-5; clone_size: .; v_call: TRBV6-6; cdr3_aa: CASSSDGFQPQHF; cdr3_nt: TGTGCCAGCAGCTCGGACGGATTCCAGCCCCAGCATTTT
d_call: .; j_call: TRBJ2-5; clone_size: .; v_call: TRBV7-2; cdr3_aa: CASSSGKEEGEGSQYF; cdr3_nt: TGTGCCAGCAGCTCAGGTAAAGAGGAGGGAGAAGGGTCCCAGTACTTC
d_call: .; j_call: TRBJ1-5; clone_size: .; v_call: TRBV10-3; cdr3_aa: CAISEGGRQPQHF; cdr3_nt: TGTGCCATCAGTGAGGGGGGCCGTCAGCCCCAGCATTTT
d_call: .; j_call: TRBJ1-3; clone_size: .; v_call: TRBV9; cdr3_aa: CASSPQGNTIYF; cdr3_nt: TGTGCCAGCAGCCCCCAGGGAAACACCATATATTTT
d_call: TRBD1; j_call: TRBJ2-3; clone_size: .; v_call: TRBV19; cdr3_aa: CASRLGWGQKSTDTQYF; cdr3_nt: TGTGCCAGTAGATTGGGTTGGGGACAGAAGAGCACAGATACGCAGTATTTT
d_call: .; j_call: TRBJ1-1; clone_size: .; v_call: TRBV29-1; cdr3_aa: CSVVVELNTEAFF; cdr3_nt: TGCAGCGTTGTCGTTGAGTTGAACACTGAAGCTTTCTTT
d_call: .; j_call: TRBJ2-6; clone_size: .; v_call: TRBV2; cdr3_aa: CASSDRVAGANVLTF; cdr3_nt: TGTGCCAGCAGTGACAGGGTTGCTGGGGCCAACGTCCTGACTTTC
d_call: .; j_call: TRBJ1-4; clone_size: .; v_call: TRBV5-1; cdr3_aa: CASSSGLADEKLFF; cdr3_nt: TGCGCCAGCAGCTCGGGACTAGCAGATGAAAAACTGTTTTTT
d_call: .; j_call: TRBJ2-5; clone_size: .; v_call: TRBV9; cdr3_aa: CASSVVAGVKETQYF; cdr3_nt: TGTGCCAGCAGCGTAGTAGCAGGAGTCAAAGAGACCCAGTACTTC
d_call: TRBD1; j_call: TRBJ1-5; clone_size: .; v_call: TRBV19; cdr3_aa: CASSGTGGGQPQHF; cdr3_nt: TGTGCCAGTAGTGGGACAGGGGGCGGACAGCCCCAGCATTTT
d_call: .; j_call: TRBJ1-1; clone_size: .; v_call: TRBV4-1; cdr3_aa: CASSQGRGSLNTEAFF; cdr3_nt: TGCGCCAGCAGCCAAGGGAGAGGGAGCTTGAACACTGAAGCTTTCTTT
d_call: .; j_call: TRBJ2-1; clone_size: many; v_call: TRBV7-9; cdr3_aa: CASSDPGGAPNEQFF; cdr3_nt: TGTGCCAGCAGCGATCCGGGTGGGGCACCCAATGAGCAGTTCTTC
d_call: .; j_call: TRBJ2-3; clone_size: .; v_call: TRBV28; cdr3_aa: CASTMGGVSGDTQYF; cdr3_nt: TGTGCCAGCACCATGGGTGGCGTCAGCGGGGATACGCAGTATTTT
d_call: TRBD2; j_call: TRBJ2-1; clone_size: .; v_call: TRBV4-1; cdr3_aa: CASSQVLAAAYNEQFF; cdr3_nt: TGCGCCAGCAGCCAAGTACTAGCGGCGGCCTACAATGAGCAGTTCTTC
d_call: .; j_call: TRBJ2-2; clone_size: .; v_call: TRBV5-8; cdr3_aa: CASSLASVGFGELFF; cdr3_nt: TGTGCCAGCAGCTTGGCCTCAGTTGGGTTCGGGGAGCTGTTTTTT
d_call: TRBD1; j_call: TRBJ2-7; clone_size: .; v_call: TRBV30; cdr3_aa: CAWDRGPLDEQYF; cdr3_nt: TGTGCCTGGGACAGGGGTCCTCTGGACGAGCAGTACTTC
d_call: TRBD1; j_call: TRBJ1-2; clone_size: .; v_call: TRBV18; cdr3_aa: CASSPDRDVFRGYTF; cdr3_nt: TGTGCCAGCTCACCAGACAGGGATGTGTTTCGTGGCTACACCTTC
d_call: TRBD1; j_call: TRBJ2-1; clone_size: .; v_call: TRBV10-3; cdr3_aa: CAIKGTGYNEQFF; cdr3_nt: TGTGCCATCAAAGGGACAGGGTACAATGAGCAGTTCTTC
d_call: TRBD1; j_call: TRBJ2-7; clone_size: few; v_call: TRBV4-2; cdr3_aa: CASSQGVRTGRDEQYF; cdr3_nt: TGTGCCAGCAGCCAAGGAGTACGGACAGGGCGAGACGAGCAGTACTTC
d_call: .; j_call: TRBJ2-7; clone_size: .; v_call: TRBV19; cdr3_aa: CASSFPGSHEQYF; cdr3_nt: TGTGCCAGTAGTTTTCCCGGGTCTCACGAGCAGTACTTC
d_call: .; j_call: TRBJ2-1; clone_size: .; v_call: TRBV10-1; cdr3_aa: CASSEMDPPVEQFF; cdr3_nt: TGCGCCAGCAGTGAAATGGACCCCCCTGTTGAGCAGTTCTTC
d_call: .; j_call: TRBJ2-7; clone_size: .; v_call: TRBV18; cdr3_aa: CASSSSPLEQYF; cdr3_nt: TGTGCCAGCTCATCATCCCCACTAGAGCAGTACTTC
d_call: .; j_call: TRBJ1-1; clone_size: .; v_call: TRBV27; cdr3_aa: CASSPNRMAGTEAFF; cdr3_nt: TGTGCCAGCAGCCCGAACAGAATGGCAGGCACTGAAGCTTTCTTT
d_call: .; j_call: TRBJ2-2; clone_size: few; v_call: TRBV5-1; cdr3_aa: CASSLSAGITGELFF; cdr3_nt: TGCGCCAGCAGCTTGAGTGCGGGAATCACCGGGGAGCTGTTTTTT
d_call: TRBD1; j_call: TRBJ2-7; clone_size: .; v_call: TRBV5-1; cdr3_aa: CASSRGTGANEQYF; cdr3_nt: TGCGCCAGCAGCCGCGGGACAGGGGCTAACGAGCAGTACTTC
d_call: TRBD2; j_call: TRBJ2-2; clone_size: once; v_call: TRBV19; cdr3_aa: CASSRRLAGNTGELFF; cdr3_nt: TGTGCCAGTAGTCGTAGGCTAGCGGGCAACACCGGGGAGCTGTTTTTT
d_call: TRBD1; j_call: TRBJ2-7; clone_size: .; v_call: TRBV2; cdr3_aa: CASSRDRVYEQYF; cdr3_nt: TGTGCCAGCAGCCGGGACAGGGTCTACGAGCAGTACTTC
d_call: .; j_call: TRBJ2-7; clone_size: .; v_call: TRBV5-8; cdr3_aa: CASSQRLAGRREQYF; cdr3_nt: TGTGCCAGCAGCCAACGACTGGCTGGTAGGAGGGAGCAGTACTTC
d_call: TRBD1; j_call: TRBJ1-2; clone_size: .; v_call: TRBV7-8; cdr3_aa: CASNSDGQGTGGYTF; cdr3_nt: TGTGCCAGCAACTCTGATGGACAGGGAACGGGCGGCTACACCTTC
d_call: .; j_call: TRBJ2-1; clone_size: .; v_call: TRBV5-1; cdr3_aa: CASSLLTTRRGQFF; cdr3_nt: TGCGCCAGCAGCTTATTGACTACCCGGCGAGGGCAGTTCTTC
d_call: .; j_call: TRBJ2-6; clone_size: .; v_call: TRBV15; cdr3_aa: CATSRDPSSGANVLTF; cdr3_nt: TGTGCCACCAGCAGAGATCCTTCCTCTGGGGCCAACGTCCTGACTTTC
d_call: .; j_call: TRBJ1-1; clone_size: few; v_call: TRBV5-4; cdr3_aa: CASSPWGKTEAFF; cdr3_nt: TGTGCCAGCAGCCCCTGGGGGAAAACTGAAGCTTTCTTT